The text below deals with one T cell receptor (beta chain). Within its sample, this clonotype is medium-sized (0.01 to 0.1%). Its recognized antigen is unknown. No base-level quality is on record; no much larger clone is a single base apart. Sequencing instrument: Illumina MiSeq. In-frame beta chains were kept once TCRdb had trimmed the public reads at Q25 with fastp and called clones with MiXCR. CDR3 protein duplicates are merged, each entry listing the most common genes and DNA. The sample includes 3,000 to 3,500 distinct CDR3 sequences, with about 9.3% observed a single time. The ten top clones hold less than 7.5% of the sample. This specimen comes from a study. The cysteine opens and the phenylalanine closes a CDR3 of 16 amino acids. This entry keeps only the CDR3 DNA: 48 bases, framed from base 1. V was cut back by 2 bases and J by 8 bases, leaving a gap of 19 bases between them. In the germline V gene, CDR1 corresponds to SGHTA and CDR2 to FQGTGA.

What was sequenced was CD4+ T cells from synovial fluid. In this chain, TRBV7-3 is recombined with TRBJ2-1; matching of 6 bases hints at TRBD2 as the D gene. This sequence originates from a human donor with rheumatoid arthritis. The CDR3 reads CASSLLHGSIGDEQFF. The DNA reads TGTGCCAGCAGCTTACTTCACGGGAGTATAGGGGATGAGCAGTTCTTC. The full variable domain, completed from the reference TRBV7-3 and TRBJ2-1 proteins outside the CDR3, reads GAGVSQTPSNKVTEKGKYVELRCDPISGHTALYWYRQSLGQGPEFLIYFQGTGAADDSGLPNDRFFAVRPEGSVSTLKIQRTERGDSAVYLCASSLLHGSIGDEQFFGPGTRLTVL.